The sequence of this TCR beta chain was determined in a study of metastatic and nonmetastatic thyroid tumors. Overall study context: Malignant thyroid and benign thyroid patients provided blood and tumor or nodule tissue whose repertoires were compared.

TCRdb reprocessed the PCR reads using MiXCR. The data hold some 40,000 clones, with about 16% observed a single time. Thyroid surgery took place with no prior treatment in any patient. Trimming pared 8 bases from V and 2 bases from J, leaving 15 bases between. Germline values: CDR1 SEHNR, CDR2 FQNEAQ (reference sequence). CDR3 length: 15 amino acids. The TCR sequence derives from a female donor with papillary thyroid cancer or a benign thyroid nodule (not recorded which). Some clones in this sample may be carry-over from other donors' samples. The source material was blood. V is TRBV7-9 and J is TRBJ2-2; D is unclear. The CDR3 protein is CASPLGSVNTGELFF. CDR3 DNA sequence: TGTGCCAGCCCCCTCGGCTCTGTCAACACCGGGGAGCTGTTTTTT.